This T cell receptor beta chain was recovered during a study of identical twins. General study findings and limits: Low generation-probability sequences were in excess among twin-shared out-of-frame alpha sequences.

This CDR3 is 13 amino acids long. V lost 4 bases and J 0 bases, leaving 9 bases between the germline ends. The V gene's germline CDR1 is DFQATT and CDR2 SNEGSKA (reference sequence). TCRdb redid the calling of the 5' RACE reads with MiXCR, one entry per CDR3 protein. Among approximately 210,000 distinct CDR3 sequences, less than 10% were seen once, and the ten largest hold roughly 5%. This clonotype was observed many times. Its antigen is as yet unknown. Input material: memory (CD45RO+) T cells sorted from blood. This TCR was sampled from a woman in her late teens or twenties in good health. The V and J genes are TRBV20-1 and TRBJ1-2; D unresolved. The CDR3 loop reads CSATMTTNYGYTF. The DNA for the CDR3 is TGCAGTGCTACCATGACAACTAACTATGGCTACACCTTC.